One sample yielded the 23 T cell receptor beta chains listed below, sequenced in a study of T cells after yellow fever vaccination. In TCRdb, the 5' RACE reads were re-called with MiXCR into one record per CDR3 protein. The profile shows around 250,000 distinct CDR3 sequences, around 4.9% of them singletons. Sequencing used CD4+ T cells sorted from PBMCs, obtained on the day of the yellow fever booster vaccination. The origin of the receptors is a man in his late teens or twenties who received the YFV17D yellow fever vaccine.

In this sample, this clonotype turned up a few times. V gene TRBV20-1 combines with J gene TRBJ2-7, with 12 positions matching TRBD2. The V and J ends lost 6 bases and 0 bases, in that order; junction bases with no gene match: 3. The CDR3 has 14 amino acids. In germline, CDR1 is DFQATT, CDR2 SNEGSKA (reference sequence). CDR3 residues: CSALAGGSSYEQYV. In nucleotides, the CDR3 is TGCAGTGCGCTAGCGGGGGGGAGCTCCTACGAGCAGTACGTC.

The sample holds many counts of this clonotype. The chain links TRBV6-5 to TRBJ2-3, with D perhaps matching TRBD2 (5 bases). V was shortened by 8 bases and J by 5 bases, with 17 bases between the two germline ends. Per germline, CDR1 MNHEY and CDR2 SVGAGI. The CDR3 runs 14 residues. The CDR3: CASRYIRSGDTQYF. The DNA of the CDR3 is TGTGCCAGCCGCTATATCCGAAGCGGAGATACGCAGTATTTT.

This clonotype was detected a few times. J is TRBJ1-2 and V is TRBV28; 7 bases match TRBD1. The V segment lost 7 bases and the J segment 4 bases; nucleotides outside the gene matches: 12. Germline V gives CDR1 MDHEN, CDR2 SYDVKM. The CDR3 runs 15 residues. Here the CDR3 DNA reads TGTGCCAGCAATTCTCAATCGACAGGGCCCTATGGCTACACCTTC. Protein sequence: CASNSQSTGPYGYTF.

This clonotype has only a few counts. This chain joins TRBV27 and TRBJ1-6; D is unclear. V was clipped by 2 bases and J by 0 bases, with 14 bases between them. Germline CDR1 MNHEY, CDR2 SMNVEV (reference sequence). There are 18 residues in the CDR3. As DNA, the CDR3 is TGTGCCAGCAGTTTAGGAGTCCCGGGGAGCTCCTATAATTCACCCCTCCACTTT. It encodes CASSLGVPGSSYNSPLHF.

The chain joins TRBV6-2 or TRBV6-3 to TRBJ1-6; 9 nucleotides agree with TRBD1. This CDR3 comprises 17 residues. In germline, CDR1 is MNHEY, CDR2 SVGEGT. Unmatched junction bases numbered 10, after V lost 6 bases and J lost 4 bases. In nucleotides, the CDR3 is TGTGCCAGCAGAGGGGACAGGGCCCCGACGTATAATTCACCCCTCCACTTT. It codes for CASRGDRAPTYNSPLHF.

This clonotype was seen ten or more times. This rearrangement joins TRBV4-3 to TRBJ2-3, with 7 bases lining up with TRBD2. Germline values: CDR1 LGHNA, CDR2 YSLEER. The CDR3 has 14 amino acids. J lost 1 base, V lost 8 bases, and 6 bases had no gene match. DNA for the CDR3: TGCGCCAGCTCCAAGCGGGAAGGCACAGATACGCAGTATTTT. It yields the protein CASSKREGTDTQYF.

This clonotype has a count of ten or more. The V call is TRBV4-1, the J call TRBJ1-2; no reliable D call. The CDR3 contains 13 residues. The V gene's germline CDR1 is MGHRA and CDR2 YSYEKL. Trimming cost V 0 bases and J 2 bases, with 4 bases left between them. The CDR3 region has the DNA TGCGCCAGCAGCCAAGATCGGAACTATGGCTACACCTTC. Protein sequence: CASSQDRNYGYTF.

The chain is built from TRBV7-2 and TRBJ1-2; D gene uncertain. Germline V gene sequence: CDR1 SGHTA, CDR2 FQGNSA. CDR3 length: 14 residues. The V end lost 2 bases, the J end lost 6 bases, and 13 bases lay between the germline ends. CDR3 coding DNA: TGTGCCAGCAGCTTACACCCCCGGAGGGATGGCTACACCTTC. Its translation: CASSLHPRRDGYTF.

This clonotype was counted ten times or more. This chain connects TRBV7-2 to TRBJ2-5; TRBD2 matches 11 bases. Germline V gives CDR1 SGHTA, CDR2 FQGNSA. Germline trimming cut 5 bases from V and 2 bases from J; bases unmatched to any gene: 10. This CDR3 is built from 17 residues. The CDR3 nucleotides read TGTGCCAGCAGCCCCCGACTAGCGGGGCGACCGCAAGAGACCCAGTACTTC. Translating it yields CASSPRLAGRPQETQYF.

The chain links TRBV6-1 to TRBJ1-1, with TRBD1 matching over 8 bases. CDR3 length: 15 residues. The germline CDR1 and CDR2 sequences are MNHNS and SASEGT. V gave up 8 bases and J gave up 1 base; unmatched junction bases: 9. The CDR3 region has the DNA TGTGCCAGCGGCCCCCGGGACAGGTCGAACACTGAAGCTTTCTTT. Translating it yields CASGPRDRSNTEAFF.

The sample holds a few counts of this clonotype. The genes are TRBV7-2 and TRBJ1-1; D remains ambiguous. From germline, CDR1 is SGHTA and CDR2 FQGNSA. The CDR3 is 13 amino acids. The V and J ends lost 2 bases and 3 bases respectively, with 7 bases between them. The CDR3 DNA reads TGTGCCAGCAGCTTAAAGTGGGACACTGAAGCTTTCTTT. Its protein is CASSLKWDTEAFF.

This clonotype was counted at least ten times. The V gene is TRBV12-3 or TRBV12-4, the J gene TRBJ1-1; unclear D gene. The V end lost 1 base, the J end lost 1 base, and 10 bases lay between the germline ends. The CDR3 runs 15 residues. Here the CDR3 DNA reads TGTGCCAGCAGTTTAGGGCTGGGGTCGAACACTGAAGCTTTCTTT. Protein product: CASSLGLGSNTEAFF.

V is TRBV2 and J is TRBJ2-7, with 12 bases identical to TRBD1. The CDR3 spans 17 residues. V gave up 9 bases and J gave up 3 bases; unmatched junction bases: 15. Germline V gene sequence: CDR1 SNHLY, CDR2 FYNNEI. CDR3 sequence reads: CAREVKRDRGRDYEQYF. As DNA, the CDR3 is TGTGCCAGGGAAGTAAAGCGGGACAGGGGGCGCGACTACGAGCAGTACTTC.

This clonotype was counted ten times or more. The rearrangement uses TRBV5-5 and TRBJ2-3, with TRBD1 matching over 7 bases. The CDR3 loop spans 16 amino acids. V dropped 3 bases and J dropped 2; count of bases not matched to a gene: 9. CDR1 and CDR2 (germline): SGHKS, YYEKEE (reference sequence). CDR3 amino acids: CASSSRQGSHTDTQYF. The DNA of the CDR3 is TGTGCCAGCAGCTCGAGACAGGGTTCCCACACAGATACGCAGTATTTT.

The gene calls are TRBV5-6 and TRBJ2-5; 7 bases match TRBD1. The V segment lost 5 bases and the J segment 4 bases; nucleotides outside the gene matches: 11. The germline V gene has CDR1 SGHDT and CDR2 YYEEEE. CDR3 size: 15 residues. In nucleotides, the CDR3 is TGTGCCAGCAGTTCGACAGGGTGGTCAGCAGAGACCCAGTACTTC. Encoded protein: CASSSTGWSAETQYF.

Ten or more counts support this clonotype. The gene calls are TRBV7-3 and TRBJ2-2; the D call may be TRBD1 or TRBD2 (5 bases each). The germline V and J ends were trimmed by 5 bases and 4 bases, with 8 bases remaining between them. Looked up from germline, CDR1 is SGHTA and CDR2 is FQGTGA. This CDR3 is 13 amino acids long. The DNA for the CDR3 is TGTGCCAGCAGCCAGGGAGCCACCGGGGAGCTGTTTTTT. Encoded protein: CASSQGATGELFF.

This clonotype was found many times. The chain carries TRBV10-2 and TRBJ2-5, with D unresolved. V was cut by 4 bases and J by 4 bases, with 4 bases left in between. Germline CDR1 reads WSHSY; CDR2 reads SAAADI. CDR3 length equals 11 residues. CDR3 sequence: CASSVTETQYF. The CDR3 DNA reads as TGCGCCAGCAGTGTGACAGAGACCCAGTACTTC.

This clonotype showed up just once. The chain has TRBV30 and TRBJ1-2; D not certain. V was pared by 0 bases and J by 7 bases, with 9 bases between. The CDR3 consists of 12 residues. CDR1 is GTSNPN and CDR2 is SVGIG in the germline V gene (reference sequence). CDR3 DNA sequence: TGTGCCTGGAGTGTCGGGAGGGTTGGCTACACCTTC. Its translation: CAWSVGRVGYTF.

The V and J genes are TRBV6-4 and TRBJ2-5; the match to TRBD1 covers 9 bases. CDR3 length: 13 amino acids. V gave up 3 bases and J gave up 9 bases; unmatched junction bases: 5. The germline V gene has CDR1 MRHNA and CDR2 SNTAGT. The chain's CDR3 is CASSERTGVAQYF. CDR3 bases: TGTGCCAGCAGTGAAAGGACAGGGGTTGCCCAGTACTTC.

This chain joins TRBV5-1 and TRBJ1-4; the D is unclear. Germline CDR1 SGHRS, CDR2 YFSETQ. The CDR3 sequence is 14 residues long. The ends were cut back, 4 bases at V and 5 bases at J, with 12 bases in the middle. The CDR3 reads CASSIRTANEKLFF. CDR3 in DNA: TGCGCCAGCAGCATTCGGACCGCGAATGAAAAACTGTTTTTT.

The sample holds many counts of this clonotype. In DNA form, the CDR3 reads TGTGCCACCCACCGGGACACTAGTATCGAGCAGTACGTC. It is translated as CATHRDTSIEQYV. The V and J genes are TRBV6-1 and TRBJ2-7; the D gene is possibly TRBD1 (6 bases). Germline V gene lookup returns CDR1 MNHNS and CDR2 SASEGT. V dropped 10 bases and J dropped 6 bases, with 19 bases sitting between them. CDR3 size: 13 residues.

This clonotype has more than one count but fewer than ten. Mismatch with germline at one junction end may stem from a read error. The V call is TRBV2, the J call TRBJ1-2; weak D call: TRBD1 (6 bases). The CDR3 extends over 13 amino acids. Germline V gene sequence: CDR1 SNHLY, CDR2 FYNNEI. CDR3 in DNA: TGTGCCAGCAGGTTATCAGTGGTCGGGGGCTGCACCTTC. This translates into CASRLSVVGGCTF.

The table lists this clonotype with many counts. The chain uses TRBV11-2 and TRBJ1-1; D is perhaps TRBD1 (6 bases). The germline V gene encodes CDR1 SGHAT and CDR2 FQNNGV. V lost 6 bases and J lost 11, with 19 bases in between. This CDR3 is 13 amino acids long. CDR3 DNA sequence: TGTGCCAGCAGGTCTACAGGTGGGGGGCGCGCTTTCTTT. Translating it yields CASRSTGGGRAFF.